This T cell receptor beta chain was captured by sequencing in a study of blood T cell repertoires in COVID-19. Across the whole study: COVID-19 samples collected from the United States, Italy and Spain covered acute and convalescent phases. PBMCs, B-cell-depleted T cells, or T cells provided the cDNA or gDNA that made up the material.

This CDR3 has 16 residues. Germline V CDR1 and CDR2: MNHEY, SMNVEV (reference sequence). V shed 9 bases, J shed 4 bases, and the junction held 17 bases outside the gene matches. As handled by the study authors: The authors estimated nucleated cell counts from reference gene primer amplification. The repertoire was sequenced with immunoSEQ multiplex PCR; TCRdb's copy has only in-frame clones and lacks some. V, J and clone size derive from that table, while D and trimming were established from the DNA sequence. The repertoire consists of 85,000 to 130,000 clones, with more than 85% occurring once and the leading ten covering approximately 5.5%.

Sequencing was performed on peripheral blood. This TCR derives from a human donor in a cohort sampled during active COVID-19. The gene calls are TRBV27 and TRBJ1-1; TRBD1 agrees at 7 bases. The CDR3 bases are TGTGCCAGAATCAGGACAGGAACCACTCCCGTCACTGAAGCTTTCTTT. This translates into CARIRTGTTPVTEAFF.